Below, 7 T cell receptor beta chains from the same sample are listed, as sequenced in a study of T cell responses to AZD1222 COVID-19 vaccine (dated by TCRdb to 2020 to 2022). Libraries were constructed by the immunoSEQ multiplex PCR assay. TCRdb provides this immuneACCESS table in a form limited to in-frame rearrangements. Some clones are lacking; in checked studies, under half of them reflect an unresolved V gene, and why the rest are absent is not known. Recorded for this sample are some 100,000 clones; roughly 87% of them occurred a single time. The ten largest clones capture about 15% of the sample. In light of the paper, this sample's time point label describes: baseline before first vaccination. The sample consisted of peripheral blood, taken on day 0 of AZD1222 vaccination. Source of these receptors: an adult in good health.

V is TRBV18 and J is TRBJ2-7; 9 bases map to TRBD1. The V gene's germline CDR1 is KGHSH and CDR2 LQKENI. V trimming: 5 bases; J trimming: 2 bases; junction bases outside the gene matches: 7. This CDR3 is 15 amino acids long. This CDR3 is CASSEIGTGTYEQYF. The DNA of the CDR3 is TGTGCCAGCTCAGAGATCGGGACAGGGACCTACGAGCAGTACTTC.

This clone was detected only a few times. The chain couples TRBV19 to TRBJ2-1; a possible D gene is TRBD1 (8 bases). The CDR3 has 15 amino acids. V was clipped by 4 bases and J by 3 bases, with 13 bases between them. The germline CDR1 and CDR2 sequences are LNHDA and SQIVND (reference sequence). For the CDR3, the DNA is TGTGCCAGTAGTACTACAGGGGGGGTCTACAATGAGCAGTTCTTC. Translation gives CASSTTGGVYNEQFF.

V gene TRBV15 combines with J gene TRBJ1-5; D not certain. V lost 5 bases, J lost 7 bases, and 15 bases lay in between. The CDR3 has 14 amino acids. CDR1 and CDR2 from the germline V gene are LNHNV and YYDKDF (reference sequence). The CDR3 DNA follows: TGTGCCACCAGCCGTTCCGAGGGAGGCCAGCCCCAGCATTTT. This gives the protein CATSRSEGGQPQHF.

This clone was seen a few times. The rearrangement joins TRBV18 to TRBJ2-7, with D possibly being TRBD2 (5 bases). Germline loops: CDR1 KGHSH, CDR2 LQKENI. The CDR3 is 16 amino acids. Trimming removed 3 bases from V and 1 base from J, with 16 bases in between. Here the CDR3 DNA reads TGTGCCAGCTCACCCCCTAAGCGGTCTTATTCCTACGAGCAGTACTTC. Its translation is CASSPPKRSYSYEQYF.

The chain recombines TRBV11-2 with TRBJ2-7; D is unclear. The germline CDR1 and CDR2 sequences are SGHAT and FQNNGV. The CDR3 contains 12 residues. V dropped 5 bases and J dropped 3 bases, with 8 bases sitting between them. The CDR3 nucleotides read TGTGCCAGCAGCCCCCCTGTCTACGAGCAGTACTTC. Its protein is CASSPPVYEQYF.

This chain links TRBV28 with TRBJ2-3; TRBD2 is a possible D gene (6 bases). The CDR3 sequence is 15 residues long. In germline, CDR1 is MDHEN, CDR2 SYDVKM. V was pared by 2 bases and J by 4 bases, with 13 bases between. This CDR3 is CASSLKTSRADTQYF. CDR3 DNA sequence: TGTGCCAGCAGTTTAAAAACTAGCCGCGCAGATACGCAGTATTTT.

The genes are TRBV5-6 and TRBJ2-7, with 12 bases matching TRBD2. Germline lookup yields CDR1 SGHDT and CDR2 YYEEEE. This CDR3 region has 17 residues. V trimming: 0 bases; J trimming: 4 bases; junction bases outside the gene matches: 8. The CDR3 region is CASSLVLAGGPEYEQYF. In DNA, the CDR3 is TGTGCCAGCAGCTTGGTGCTAGCGGGAGGGCCGGAATACGAGCAGTACTTC.